These 18 T cell receptor beta chains share one sample of origin, sequenced in a study of blood T cells in healthy people across ages. Together with a sample-barcoded 5' primer, a J-beta primer mix was included in a second PCR lasting roughly 6 to 12 cycles. TCRdb analysed the 5' RACE reads with MiXCR anew, one entry per CDR3 protein. The profile shows roughly 680,000 distinct CDR3 sequences, over 40% of them singletons. Sequenced input: blood. The receptors come from a woman older than 75 in good health.

This clonotype came up a few times. In DNA form, the CDR3 reads TGTGCCAGCAGATCTACAGCCAGCGGGAGGGCCAGCTCCTACAATGAGCAGTACTTC. Its translation: CASRSTASGRASSYNEQYF. The chain carries TRBV7-8 and TRBJ2-1; 10 nucleotides agree with TRBD2. The J call may be faulty, since TRBJ2-7 better matches the DNA end. Germline V gene sequence: CDR1 SGHVS, CDR2 FQNEAQ. The length of the CDR3 is 19 residues.

This rearrangement joins TRBV12-3 or TRBV12-4 to TRBJ1-1; 11 bases are a match to TRBD1. The trim removed 6 bases at V and 4 bases at J, leaving 10 bases unmatched. This CDR3 comprises 16 residues. The CDR3 here is CASSRIWTGGFTEAFF. CDR3 nucleotide sequence: TGTGCCAGCAGCCGAATCTGGACAGGGGGCTTCACTGAAGCTTTCTTT.

V is TRBV12-3 or TRBV12-4 and J is TRBJ2-5, with unresolved D. The CDR3 is made up of 9 amino acids. The V gene lost 11 bases and the J gene lost 5 bases, with 6 bases spanning the gap. CDR3 protein: CAGDETQYF. In DNA, the CDR3 is TGTGCCGGCGACGAGACCCAGTACTTC.

Worth noting for this clonotype: This sequence may be a read error, since a much larger clone differs from it by one base. The chain has TRBV6-6 and TRBJ2-4, with 11 bases identical to TRBD1. The J call may be faulty, since TRBJ2-7 better matches the DNA end. The CDR3 covers 16 residues. Germline-derived CDR1 and CDR2 are MNHNY and SVGAGI (reference sequence). CDR3 DNA sequence: TGTGTCAGCAGAGCCCCCGGGACAGGGGGTTCACACGAGCAGTACTTC. Its translation: CVSRAPGTGGSHEQYF.

This sequence joins TRBV20-1 and TRBJ2-1, with D perhaps TRBD1 or TRBD2 (6 bases each). This CDR3 is built from 12 residues. The ends were cut back, 6 bases at V and 6 bases at J, with 12 bases in the middle. Germline V gene data show CDR1 as DFQATT and CDR2 as SNEGSKA (reference sequence). CDR3 sequence reads: CSARTGANEQFF. CDR3 DNA: TGCAGTGCCCGGACGGGGGCCAATGAGCAGTTCTTC.

The chain carries TRBV5-1 and TRBJ2-1; D perhaps matches TRBD1 (6 bases). Looked up from germline, CDR1 is SGHRS and CDR2 is YFSETQ. The CDR3 is 18 amino acids. Trimming cost V 2 bases and J 0 bases, with 18 bases left between them. In DNA form, the CDR3 reads TGCGCCAGCAGCTTTAAATTGGGGGCTTCTAGCTCCTACAATGAGCAGTTCTTC. Its protein product is CASSFKLGASSSYNEQFF.

This sequence joins TRBV7-2 and TRBJ1-5; D perhaps matches TRBD1 (6 bases). The CDR3 runs 14 residues. Trimming removed 6 bases at V and 6 bases at J, with 15 bases between. CDR1 and CDR2 (germline): SGHTA, FQGNSA. Here the CDR3 DNA reads TGTGCCAGCAGTTCCAAGACAGGCCGTCAGCCCCAGCATTTT. This gives the protein CASSSKTGRQPQHF.

J is TRBJ1-1 and V is TRBV15, with D possibly being TRBD1 (5 bases). The CDR3 is 15 residues long. Germline loops: CDR1 LNHNV, CDR2 YYDKDF (reference sequence). Trimming stripped 1 base from V and 5 bases from J, with 14 bases between. CDR3 nucleotide sequence: TGTGCCACCAGCAGAGTTTCTCAGGGACGGACTGAAGCTTTCTTT. It yields the protein CATSRVSQGRTEAFF.

This chain links TRBV5-1 with TRBJ1-5, with a tentative D call TRBD1 (5 bases). Between the trimmed V and J ends, which lost 1 base and 7 bases, there was a span of 15 bases. The CDR3 sequence is 15 residues long. CDR1 and CDR2 (germline): SGHRS, YFSETQ. The CDR3 bases are TGCGCCAGCAGCTTGTTAGGAGGGGCGGGCCAGCCCCAGCATTTT. Translated: CASSLLGGAGQPQHF. The variable domain in full, completed from reference TRBV5-1 and TRBJ1-5, reads KAGVTQTPRYLIKTRGQQVTLSCSPISGHRSVSWYQQTPGQGLQFLFEYFSETQRNKGNFPGRFSGRQFSNSRSEMNVSTLELGDSALYLCASSLLGGAGQPQHFGDGTRLSIL.

V is TRBV6-5 and J is TRBJ2-3, with D possibly being TRBD2 (6 bases). Deletions cut 2 bases from V and 0 bases from J, with 12 bases between. From germline, CDR1 is MNHEY and CDR2 SVGAGI. CDR3 length equals 16 residues. The CDR3 protein is CASSYLTSPSTDTQYF. DNA of the CDR3: TGTGCCAGCAGTTACCTTACTAGCCCGAGCACAGATACGCAGTATTTT.

Comment on this clonotype: A much larger clone is a single base away; this may be a read error. The chain is built from TRBV7-3 and TRBJ2-5, with D perhaps matching TRBD2 (5 bases). V was trimmed by 2 bases and J by 11 bases, leaving 12 bases between them. Germline CDR1 is SGHTA and CDR2 is FQGTGA. The CDR3 covers 12 residues. CDR3 DNA: TGTGCCAGCAGCTTATCGTCCGGGGAGCAGTACTTC. This encodes CASSLSSGEQYF.

This chain links TRBV4-1 with TRBJ1-2; D is possibly TRBD1 (6 bases). CDR3 length: 16 amino acids. The V gene's germline CDR1 is MGHRA and CDR2 YSYEKL. V dropped 1 base and J dropped 4 bases, with 16 bases sitting between them. The CDR3 reads CASSQAPTGLGYGYTF. In DNA form, the CDR3 reads TGCGCCAGCAGCCAAGCGCCCACAGGGTTGGGCTATGGCTACACCTTC.

This chain links TRBV7-2 with TRBJ2-1, with D possibly being TRBD2 (7 bases). This CDR3 is built from 14 residues. Per the germline V gene, CDR1 is SGHTA and CDR2 is FQGNSA. Deletions cut 0 bases from V and 9 bases from J, with 12 bases between. Here the CDR3 reads CASSLARGRAEQFF. CDR3 nucleotides: TGTGCCAGCAGCTTAGCGAGGGGGAGGGCTGAGCAGTTCTTC.

The CDR3 is CASSQSPWDLRSGANVLTF. The DNA for the CDR3 is TGTGCCAGCAGCCAAAGCCCCTGGGACTTACGCTCTGGGGCCAACGTCCTGACTTTC. This chain connects TRBV3-1 to TRBJ2-6; D may be TRBD2 (6 bases). The V end lost 2 bases, the J end lost 0 bases, and 17 bases lay between the germline ends. Germline V gives CDR1 LGHDT, CDR2 YNNKEL (reference sequence). CDR3 length equals 19 residues.

About this clonotype: A much more abundant neighbour one base away suggests this may be a read error. The chain couples TRBV4-1 to TRBJ2-1; 7 bases are shared with TRBD1. The CDR3 is 18 residues long. Germline CDR1 MGHRA, CDR2 YSYEKL. The CDR3 region has the DNA TGCGCCTGCAGCCAAGATTGGGTGGACAGGAGCTCCTACAATGAGCAGTTCTTC. Encoded protein: CACSQDWVDRSSYNEQFF.

The sample holds a few counts of this clonotype. The genes are TRBV7-2 and TRBJ2-1; 9 nucleotides agree with TRBD2. This CDR3 spans 19 amino acids. Losses at the gene ends were 1 base for V and 7 bases for J; bases not matched to a gene: 17. Germline CDR1 is SGHTA and CDR2 is FQGNSA. The CDR3 region has the DNA TGTGCCAGCAGCTTAGACCGCCGGAGGGGCGGGAGGGGAATGAATGAGCAGTTCTTC. The encoded protein is CASSLDRRRGGRGMNEQFF.

There are many counts of this clonotype. The chain joins TRBV4-2 to TRBJ1-2; D is ambiguous. Germline V CDR1 and CDR2: LGHNA, YNFKEQ. This CDR3 contains 15 residues. Trimming took off 6 bases at V and 7 bases at J, with 21 bases between the two ends. The CDR3 region is CASRQAAGNLGGYTF. In nucleotides, the CDR3 is TGTGCCAGCAGGCAGGCGGCGGGGAATTTAGGTGGCTACACCTTC.

This chain uses TRBV15 with TRBJ2-5, with D unclear. Per germline, CDR1 LNHNV and CDR2 YYDKDF (reference sequence). Trimming pared 5 bases from V and 5 bases from J, leaving 15 bases between. The CDR3 is 14 residues long. The CDR3 sequence is CATSSLPGYETQYF. The CDR3 region has the DNA TGTGCCACCAGCTCCCTCCCGGGTTACGAGACCCAGTACTTC.